This TCR beta chain came from a study of a mutant IDH1 vaccine in newly diagnosed glioma. Assay: immunoSEQ multiplex PCR; the TCRdb copy retains only in-frame clones and omits some. The profile covers around 82,000 clones, with about 80% appearing a single time and around 5% taken by the ten largest. Time point: baseline, week 1 (first vaccination visit). Treatment denoted: pre-vaccination baseline after standard-of-care therapy. Donors harbored newly found WHO grade 3 or 4 IDH1-mutant, ATRX-lost astrocytomas. CDR1 MDHEN and CDR2 SYDVKM come from the germline V gene. This CDR3 spans 13 amino acids. Trimming stripped 11 bases from V and 2 bases from J, with 12 bases between.

The TCR originated in a man aged 35-49 years with glioma. Some clones in this sample may be carry-over from other donors' samples. The sequences come from PBMCs, collected from a glioma patient treated with radiotherapy, temozolomide or both. The chain is built from TRBV28 and TRBJ2-2, with D possibly TRBD2 on 5 matching bases. The CDR3 reads CACGGINTGELFF. The DNA for the CDR3 is TGTGCCTGTGGAGGAATAAACACCGGGGAGCTGTTTTTT.